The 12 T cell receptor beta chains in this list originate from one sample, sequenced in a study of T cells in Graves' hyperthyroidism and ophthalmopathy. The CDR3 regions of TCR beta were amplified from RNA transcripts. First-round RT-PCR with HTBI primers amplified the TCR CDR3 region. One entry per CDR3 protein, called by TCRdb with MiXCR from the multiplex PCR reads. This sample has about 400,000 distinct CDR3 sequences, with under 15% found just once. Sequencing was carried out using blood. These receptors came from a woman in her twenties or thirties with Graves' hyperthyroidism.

The CDR3 region is CASSPRREPNEKLFF. CDR3 coding DNA: TGTGCCAGCAGTCCCCGCAGGGAGCCTAATGAAAAACTGTTTTTT. V and J are TRBV12-3 or TRBV12-4 and TRBJ1-4; possible D gene TRBD1, 5 bases. The CDR3 is made up of 15 amino acids. V lost 5 bases, J lost 3 bases, and 13 bases lay in between.

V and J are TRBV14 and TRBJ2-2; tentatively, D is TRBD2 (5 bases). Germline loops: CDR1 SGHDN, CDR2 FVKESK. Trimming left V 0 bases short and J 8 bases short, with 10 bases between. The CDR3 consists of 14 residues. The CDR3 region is CASSQEPGWGELFF. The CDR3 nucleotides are TGTGCCAGCAGCCAAGAACCGGGATGGGGGGAGCTGTTTTTT.

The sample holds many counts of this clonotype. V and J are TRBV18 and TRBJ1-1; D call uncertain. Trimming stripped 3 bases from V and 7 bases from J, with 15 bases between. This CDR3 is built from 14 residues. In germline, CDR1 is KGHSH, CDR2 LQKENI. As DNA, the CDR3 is TGTGCCAGCTCACCGGCGCGCAGTGTCAGTGAAGCTTTCTTT. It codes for CASSPARSVSEAFF.

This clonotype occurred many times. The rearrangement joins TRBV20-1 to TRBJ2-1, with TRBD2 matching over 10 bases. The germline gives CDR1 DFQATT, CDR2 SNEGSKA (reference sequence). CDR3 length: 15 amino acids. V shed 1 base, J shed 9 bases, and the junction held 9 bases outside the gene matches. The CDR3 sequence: CSARGLAGVWGEQFF. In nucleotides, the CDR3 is TGCAGTGCTAGAGGCCTAGCGGGAGTTTGGGGTGAGCAGTTCTTC.

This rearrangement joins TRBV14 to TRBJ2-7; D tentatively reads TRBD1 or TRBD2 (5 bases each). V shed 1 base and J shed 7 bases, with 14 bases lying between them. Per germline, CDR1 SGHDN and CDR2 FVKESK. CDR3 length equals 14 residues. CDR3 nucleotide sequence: TGTGCCAGCAGCCAAGTAGTGGGGACCGGGGAGCAGTACTTC. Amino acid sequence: CASSQVVGTGEQYF.

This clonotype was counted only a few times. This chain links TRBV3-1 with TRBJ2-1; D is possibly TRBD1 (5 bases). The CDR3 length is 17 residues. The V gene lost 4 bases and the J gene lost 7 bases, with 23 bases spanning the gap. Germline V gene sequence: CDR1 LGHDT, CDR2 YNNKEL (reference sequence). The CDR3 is CASSPNMGRLLGNEQFF. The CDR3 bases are TGTGCCAGCAGCCCCAACATGGGGCGGCTCTTGGGGAATGAGCAGTTCTTC.

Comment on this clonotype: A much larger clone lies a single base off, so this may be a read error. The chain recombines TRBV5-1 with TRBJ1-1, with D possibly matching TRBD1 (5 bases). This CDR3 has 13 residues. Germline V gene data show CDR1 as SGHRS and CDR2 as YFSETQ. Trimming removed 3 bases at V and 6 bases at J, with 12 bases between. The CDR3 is CASSSGIDAEAFF. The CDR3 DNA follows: TGCGCCAGCAGCTCAGGGATCGACGCTGAAGCTTTCTTT.

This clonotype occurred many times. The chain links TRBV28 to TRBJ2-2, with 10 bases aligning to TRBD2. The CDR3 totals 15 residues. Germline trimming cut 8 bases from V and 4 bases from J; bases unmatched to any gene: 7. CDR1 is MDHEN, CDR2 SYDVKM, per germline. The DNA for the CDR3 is TGTGCCAGCCGCGCTAGCGGGAGTGTCACCGGGGAGCTGTTTTTT. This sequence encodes CASRASGSVTGELFF.

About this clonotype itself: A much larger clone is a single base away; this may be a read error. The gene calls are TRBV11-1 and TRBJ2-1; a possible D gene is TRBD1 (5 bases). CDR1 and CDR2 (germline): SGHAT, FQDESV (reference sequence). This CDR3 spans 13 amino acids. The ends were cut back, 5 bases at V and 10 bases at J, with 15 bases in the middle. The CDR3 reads CASSEKGMGEQFF. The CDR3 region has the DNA TGTGCCAGCAGCGAAAAGGGGATGGGGGAGCAGTTCTTC.

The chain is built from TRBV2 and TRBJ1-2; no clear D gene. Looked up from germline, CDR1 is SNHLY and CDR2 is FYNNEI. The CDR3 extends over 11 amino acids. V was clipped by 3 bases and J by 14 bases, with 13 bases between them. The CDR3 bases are TGTGCCAGCAGTGAGCAGTTTGGCTCTACCTTC. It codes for CASSEQFGSTF.

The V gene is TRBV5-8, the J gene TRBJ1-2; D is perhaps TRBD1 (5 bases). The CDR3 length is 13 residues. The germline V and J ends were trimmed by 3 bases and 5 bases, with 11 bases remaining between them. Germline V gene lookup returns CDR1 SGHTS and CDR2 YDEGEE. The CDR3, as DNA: TGTGCCAGCAGCTGGGACGAAAAGTATGGCTACACCTTC. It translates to CASSWDEKYGYTF.

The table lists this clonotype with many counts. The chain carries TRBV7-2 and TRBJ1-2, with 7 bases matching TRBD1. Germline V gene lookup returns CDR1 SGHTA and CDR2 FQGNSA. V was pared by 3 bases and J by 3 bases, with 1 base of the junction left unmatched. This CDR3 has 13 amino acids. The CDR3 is CASSFGTDYGYTF. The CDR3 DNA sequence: TGTGCCAGCAGCTTCGGGACAGACTATGGCTACACCTTC.